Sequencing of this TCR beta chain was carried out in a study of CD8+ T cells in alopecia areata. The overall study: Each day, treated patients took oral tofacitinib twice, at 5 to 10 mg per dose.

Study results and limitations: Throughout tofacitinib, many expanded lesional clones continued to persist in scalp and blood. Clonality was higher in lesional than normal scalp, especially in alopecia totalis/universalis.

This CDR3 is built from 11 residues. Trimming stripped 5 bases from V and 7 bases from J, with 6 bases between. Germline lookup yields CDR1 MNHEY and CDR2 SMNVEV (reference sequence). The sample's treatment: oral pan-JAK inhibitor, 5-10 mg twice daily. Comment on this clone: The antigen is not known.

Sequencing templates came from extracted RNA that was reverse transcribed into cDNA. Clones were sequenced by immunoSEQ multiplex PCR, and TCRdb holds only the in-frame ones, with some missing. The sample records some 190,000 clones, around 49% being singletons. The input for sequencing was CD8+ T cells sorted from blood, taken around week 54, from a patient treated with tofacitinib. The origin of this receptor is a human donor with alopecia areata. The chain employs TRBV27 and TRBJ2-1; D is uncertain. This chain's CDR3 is CASSAGNEQFF. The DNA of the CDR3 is TGTGCCAGCAGTGCCGGGAATGAGCAGTTCTTC.